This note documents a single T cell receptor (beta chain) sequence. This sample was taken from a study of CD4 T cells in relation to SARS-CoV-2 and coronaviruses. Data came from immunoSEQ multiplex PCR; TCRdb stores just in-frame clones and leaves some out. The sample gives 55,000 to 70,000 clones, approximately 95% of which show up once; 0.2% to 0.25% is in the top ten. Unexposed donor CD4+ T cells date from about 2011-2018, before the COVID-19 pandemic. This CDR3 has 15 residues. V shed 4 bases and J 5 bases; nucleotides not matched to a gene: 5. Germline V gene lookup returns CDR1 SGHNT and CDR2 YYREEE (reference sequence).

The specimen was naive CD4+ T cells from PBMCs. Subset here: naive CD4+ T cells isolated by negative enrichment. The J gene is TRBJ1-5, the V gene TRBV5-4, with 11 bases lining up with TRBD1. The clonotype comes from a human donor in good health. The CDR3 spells CASSQDRGPYQPQHF. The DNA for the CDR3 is TGTGCCAGCAGCCAGGACAGGGGGCCTTATCAGCCCCAGCATTTT.